Sequencing of this T cell receptor beta chain was carried out in a study of blood T cell repertoires in COVID-19. Study-wide context: COVID-19 samples from acute and convalescent phases originated in the United States, Italy and Spain. The analysed material was cDNA or gDNA that came from T cells, B-cell-depleted T cells, or PBMCs.

In the study's own analysis: Reference gene primer amplification in the assay estimated nucleated cell counts. TCRdb keeps only in-frame clones here, not all; method: immunoSEQ multiplex PCR. That table is the source of V, J and clone size, and D and trimming were worked out from the DNA. In the table there are about 94,000 clones, around 87% of which are singletons. The CDR3 is 15 residues long. The germline V gene has CDR1 SGDLS and CDR2 YYNGEE. V dropped 0 bases and J dropped 5 bases, with 14 bases sitting between them. Sequences were obtained from peripheral blood. The sequence was collected from a human donor with acute or convalescent COVID-19. The donor label of this sample is uncertain. The chain has TRBV9 and TRBJ2-5; weak D call: TRBD2 (7 bases). The CDR3 loop is CASSVAGGIGETQYF. The CDR3 coding sequence is TGTGCCAGCAGCGTAGCGGGGGGCATAGGGGAGACCCAGTACTTC.